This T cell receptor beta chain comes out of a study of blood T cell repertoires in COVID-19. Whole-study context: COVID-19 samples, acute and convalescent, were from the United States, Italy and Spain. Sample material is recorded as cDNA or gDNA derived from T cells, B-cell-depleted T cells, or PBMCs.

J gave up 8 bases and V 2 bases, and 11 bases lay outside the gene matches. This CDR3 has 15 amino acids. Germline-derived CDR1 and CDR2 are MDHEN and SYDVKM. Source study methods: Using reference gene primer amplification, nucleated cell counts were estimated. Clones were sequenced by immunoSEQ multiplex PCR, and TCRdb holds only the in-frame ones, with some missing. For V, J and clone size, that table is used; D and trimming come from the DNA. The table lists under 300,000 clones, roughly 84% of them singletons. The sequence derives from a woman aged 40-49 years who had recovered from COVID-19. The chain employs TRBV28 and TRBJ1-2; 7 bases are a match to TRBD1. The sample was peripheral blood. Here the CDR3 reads CASSLPLRRGDGYTF. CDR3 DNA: TGTGCCAGCAGTTTACCCCTCCGCAGGGGGGACGGCTACACCTTC.